The 30 T cell receptor beta chains below all came from one sample that was sequenced in a study of blood T cell repertoires in COVID-19 (dated by TCRdb to the early 2020s). Library creation used the immunoSEQ multiplex PCR assay. TCRdb re-hosts the immuneACCESS table, in-frame sequences only. Its copies lack some clones; in the studies checked, an unresolved V gene accounts for under half of them, and the cause for the rest is not known. Within this sample are under 500,000 clones, with around nine tenths of them counted one time only. Under 2% of the sample is held by the ten biggest clonotypes. The sequenced sample consisted of PBMCs or T cells enriched from blood (not recorded which). These receptors all stem from a woman aged 18-30 years with acute COVID-19.

This chain uses TRBV28 with TRBJ1-2, with D maybe TRBD1 (5 bases). CDR3 length: 14 amino acids. Germline CDR1 reads MDHEN; CDR2 reads SYDVKM. V was pared by 7 bases and J by 7 bases, with 19 bases between. In DNA form, the CDR3 reads TGTGCCAGCACGGGACTATTGCTTCCTGCTGGCTACACCTTC. It yields the protein CASTGLLLPAGYTF.

The chain employs TRBV12-5 and TRBJ2-1, with D possibly being TRBD2 (7 bases). The CDR3 totals 16 residues. Germline CDR1 and CDR2: LGHNT and FRNRAP. Trimming shortened V by 5 bases and J by 8 bases, and 22 bases separated the two germline ends. The CDR3, as DNA: TGTGCTAGTGGTCATCCGACAGGAAGGACTAGGTATGAGCAGTTCTTC. This translates into CASGHPTGRTRYEQFF.

The V call is TRBV3-1 (or the pseudogene TRBV3-2), the J call TRBJ2-7; D gene uncertain. Germline loops: CDR1 LGHDT, CDR2 YNNKEL (reference sequence). V was pared by 3 bases and J by 0 bases, with 9 bases between. The CDR3 contains 14 residues. The CDR3 DNA sequence: TGTGCCAGCAGCCATCCAAGGAGCTCCTACGAGCAGTACTTC. This codes for CASSHPRSSYEQYF.

The chain joins TRBV5-1 to TRBJ1-2; D gene uncertain. The V end lost 2 bases, the J end lost 6 bases, and 14 bases lay between the germline ends. The CDR3 has 14 residues. CDR1 and CDR2 from the germline V gene are SGHRS and YFSETQ. In nucleotides, the CDR3 is TGCGCCAGCAGCTTACGATCGTTTAGAGATGGCTACACCTTC. This sequence encodes CASSLRSFRDGYTF.

This clone was found once. V gene TRBV5-1 combines with J gene TRBJ1-4; 7 bases fit TRBD1. The CDR3 has 15 residues. Germline CDR1 is SGHRS and CDR2 is YFSETQ. V shed 4 bases and J 4 bases; nucleotides not matched to a gene: 7. The CDR3 is CASSGTGAFNEKLFF. DNA for the CDR3: TGCGCCAGCAGCGGAACAGGGGCCTTTAATGAAAAACTGTTTTTT.

This chain joins TRBV14 and TRBJ1-4; TRBD1 aligns across 8 bases. V shed 8 bases and J 6 bases; nucleotides not matched to a gene: 5. Germline-derived CDR1 and CDR2 are SGHDN and FVKESK. The CDR3 is made up of 13 amino acids. CDR3 nucleotides: TGTGCCAGCGGGAGGACAGGGCATGAAAAACTGTTTTTT. Protein: CASGRTGHEKLFF.

The table lists this clone with a count of one. V and J are TRBV3-1 (or the pseudogene TRBV3-2) and TRBJ2-2; 9 positions agree with TRBD2. The length of the CDR3 is 20 residues. J was trimmed by 4 bases and V by 3 bases; bases with no gene match: 18. Looked up from germline, CDR1 is LGHDT and CDR2 is YNNKEL (reference sequence). CDR3 sequence: CASSQLLASGADSGTGELFF. CDR3 in DNA: TGTGCCAGCAGCCAGTTATTGGCTAGCGGGGCGGATTCGGGCACCGGGGAGCTGTTTTTT.

The chain recombines TRBV19 with TRBJ1-2; unclear D gene. This CDR3 is 14 amino acids long. Germline V gene data show CDR1 as LNHDA and CDR2 as SQIVND (reference sequence). Trimming removed 6 bases from V and 1 base from J, with 12 bases in between. Here the CDR3 DNA reads TGTGCCAGTAGAAACTCAGGCGTTAACTATGGCTACACCTTC. It specifies CASRNSGVNYGYTF. Combining the CDR3 with reference TRBV19 and TRBJ1-2 gives the whole variable domain DGGITQSPKYLFRKEGQNVTLSCEQNLNHDAMYWYRQDPGQGLRLIYYSQIVNDFQKGDIAEGYSVSREKKESFPLTVTSAQKNPTAFYLCASRNSGVNYGYTFGSGTRLTVV.

The CDR3 DNA reads TGTGCCAGCAGTCCTAGTCTGTTTAGCTCTGGAAACACCATATATTTT. Its protein product is CASSPSLFSSGNTIYF. V is TRBV28 and J is TRBJ1-3; D is undetermined. V was trimmed by 5 bases and J by 0 bases, leaving 14 bases between them. Germline assignment: CDR1 MDHEN and CDR2 SYDVKM. The CDR3 runs 16 residues.

The chain uses TRBV19 and TRBJ1-4, with D possibly matching TRBD1 (5 bases). This CDR3 has 16 amino acids. The germline V and J ends were trimmed by 0 bases and 2 bases, with 10 bases remaining between them. The germline CDR1 and CDR2 sequences are LNHDA and SQIVND (reference sequence). The CDR3 coding sequence is TGTGCCAGTAGTATAGAAGGGGTCCGTACTAATGAAAAACTGTTTTTT. Translating gives CASSIEGVRTNEKLFF.

This chain joins TRBV3-1 (or the pseudogene TRBV3-2) and TRBJ1-1; TRBD1 might be the D (5 bases). This CDR3 has 14 residues. Per the germline V gene, CDR1 is LGHDT and CDR2 is YNNKEL (reference sequence). V lost 10 bases, J lost 6 bases, and 21 bases lay in between. The CDR3 nucleotides are TGTGCCACCTTTTCTACATTCAGGGAGGCTGAAGCTTTCTTT. Amino acid sequence: CATFSTFREAEAFF.

CDR3 bases: TGTGCCAGCAGTTACTCGACAGCCAAGGGGTACACTGAAGCTTTCTTT. Amino acids: CASSYSTAKGYTEAFF. The chain recombines TRBV6-5 with TRBJ1-1; a weak D match, TRBD1 (5 bases). Germline loops: CDR1 MNHEY, CDR2 SVGAGI. Deletions cut 0 bases from V and 3 bases from J, with 14 bases between. This CDR3 region has 16 residues.

This clone was counted between two and nine times. V is TRBV9 and J is TRBJ2-6, with 8 bases lining up with TRBD1. The ends lost 4 bases at V and 2 bases at J; junction bases unmatched: 5. This CDR3 contains 16 residues. Germline V lookup: CDR1 SGDLS, CDR2 YYNGEE. The CDR3 region is CASSSQTGAGANVLTF. The CDR3 bases are TGTGCCAGCAGCTCGCAGACAGGGGCTGGGGCCAACGTCCTGACTTTC.

The V and J genes are TRBV14 and TRBJ2-7, with 9 bases lining up with TRBD1. Germline V CDR1 and CDR2: SGHDN, FVKESK. The CDR3 is 15 amino acids. J was trimmed by 4 bases and V by 0 bases; bases with no gene match: 4. The DNA of the CDR3 is TGTGCCAGCAGCCAAGAACGGGGACAGGGTTACGAGCAGTACTTC. It encodes CASSQERGQGYEQYF.

The chain joins TRBV5-1 to TRBJ1-1, with 7 bases that match TRBD1. This CDR3 region has 15 residues. Germline V gene sequence: CDR1 SGHRS, CDR2 YFSETQ. The V gene end was trimmed by 4 bases and the J gene end by 6 bases; junction bases not matched to a gene: 12. The CDR3 protein is CASSLGDREVSEAFF. For the CDR3, the DNA is TGCGCCAGCAGCCTGGGAGACAGGGAGGTCTCTGAAGCTTTCTTT.

The genes are TRBV2 and TRBJ2-6; 8 nucleotides line up with TRBD1. The length of the CDR3 is 16 residues. Trimming at V came to 6 bases and at J to 0 bases, leaving 4 bases not matched to a gene. The germline V gene has CDR1 SNHLY and CDR2 FYNNEI. In nucleotides, the CDR3 is TGTGCCAGCAGGGAAACAGGGGGCTCTGGGGCCAACGTCCTGACTTTC. This gives the protein CASRETGGSGANVLTF. The variable domain in full, completed from reference TRBV2 and TRBJ2-6, reads EPEVTQTPSHQVTQMGQEVILRCVPISNHLYFYWYRQILGQKVEFLVSFYNNEISEKSEIFDDQFSVERPDGSNFTLKIRSTKLEDSAMYFCASRETGGSGANVLTFGAGSRLTVL.

In its sample, this clone was seen once. The gene calls are TRBV3-1 (or the pseudogene TRBV3-2) and TRBJ2-5, with 8 bases lining up with TRBD2. Germline CDR1 and CDR2: LGHDT and YNNKEL (reference sequence). The length of the CDR3 is 15 residues. V shed 1 base and J 3 bases; nucleotides not matched to a gene: 4. The CDR3 nucleotides read TGTGCCAGCAGCCAAGGAACGGGGGGGGAAGAGACCCAGTACTTC. Amino acid sequence: CASSQGTGGEETQYF.

The rearrangement uses TRBV7-9 and TRBJ2-7, with TRBD1 matching 7 bases. The germline gives CDR1 SEHNR, CDR2 FQNEAQ (reference sequence). This CDR3 has 13 residues. Trimming cost V 3 bases and J 4 bases; bases outside gene matches: 3. In nucleotides, the CDR3 is TGTGCCAGCAGCTTTCCGGGACAGTACGAGCAGTACTTC. It translates to CASSFPGQYEQYF.

This clone was counted once. J is TRBJ1-1 and V is TRBV25-1, with D perhaps TRBD1 (5 bases). Looked up from germline, CDR1 is MGHDK and CDR2 is SYGVNS. The CDR3 is made up of 14 amino acids. The ends were cut back, 2 bases at V and 3 bases at J, with 10 bases in the middle. DNA of the CDR3: TGTGCCAGCAGTGAAGTGGGGGGGGACACTGAAGCTTTCTTT. Encoded protein: CASSEVGGDTEAFF. Drawing the rest from reference TRBV25-1 and TRBJ1-1, the complete variable domain is EADIYQTPRYLVIGTGKKITLECSQTMGHDKMYWYQQDPGMELHLIHYSYGVNSTEKGDLSSESTVSRIRTEHFPLTLESARPSHTSQYLCASSEVGGDTEAFFGQGTRLTVV.

The chain recombines TRBV5-1 with TRBJ1-1; 10 bases line up with TRBD1. Germline-derived CDR1 and CDR2 are SGHRS and YFSETQ. CDR3 size: 15 residues. With V trimmed by 4 bases and J by 8 bases, 11 bases remained unmatched. CDR3 loop: CASSPQTGGVSEAFF. CDR3 in DNA: TGCGCCAGCAGCCCCCAGACAGGGGGCGTTTCCGAAGCTTTCTTT.

This chain connects TRBV7-9 to TRBJ2-1, with a possible D match to TRBD2 (5 bases). The CDR3 is 14 residues long. Trimming removed 7 bases at V and 7 bases at J, with 17 bases between. Germline V gives CDR1 SEHNR, CDR2 FQNEAQ (reference sequence). The CDR3 nucleotides are TGTGCCAGCACTTATCTAGCATTGACTAATGAGCAGTTCTTC. This sequence encodes CASTYLALTNEQFF.

The rearrangement joins TRBV5-5 to TRBJ2-7; TRBD2 might be the D (5 bases). The CDR3 contains 15 residues. Germline V gives CDR1 SGHKS, CDR2 YYEKEE (reference sequence). Trimming shortened V by 2 bases and J by 0 bases, and 12 bases separated the two germline ends. For the CDR3, the DNA is TGTGCCAGCAGCTTTGGGCGGGCTAGCTCCTACGAGCAGTACTTC. This translates into CASSFGRASSYEQYF.

DNA for the CDR3: TGTGCCAGTAGTGCGCGAGGACAGGGCAATCAGCCCCAGCATTTT. Its protein is CASSARGQGNQPQHF. The chain uses TRBV19 and TRBJ1-5, with 7 nucleotides matching TRBD1. The V segment lost 5 bases and the J segment 2 bases; nucleotides outside the gene matches: 6. The CDR3 runs to 15 residues. In germline, CDR1 is LNHDA, CDR2 SQIVND (reference sequence).

V and J are TRBV5-1 and TRBJ1-2; a weak D match, TRBD1 (5 bases). The germline CDR1 and CDR2 sequences are SGHRS and YFSETQ. This CDR3 spans 14 amino acids. With 3 bases removed from V and 0 bases from J, the gap between germline ends came to 9 bases. CDR3 coding DNA: TGCGCCAGCAGCTGGAGGGGTCCTAACTATGGCTACACCTTC. Protein product: CASSWRGPNYGYTF.

The table lists this clone with a count of one. This chain uses TRBV6-1 with TRBJ2-7; 7 bases map to TRBD1. The CDR3 spans 16 residues. Trimming took 4 bases from V and 3 from J; bases not matched to a gene: 12. From germline, CDR1 is MNHNS and CDR2 SASEGT. CDR3 nucleotides: TGTGCCAGCAGTGCATTTTTTTCTTCAGGGGGCTACGAGCAGTACTTC. Protein product: CASSAFFSSGGYEQYF.

This rearrangement joins TRBV6-5 to TRBJ2-5; 7 nucleotides match TRBD2. The CDR3 contains 15 residues. V was pared by 6 bases and J by 5 bases, with 12 bases of the junction left unmatched. Germline CDR1 MNHEY, CDR2 SVGAGI. CDR3 region: CASRALGRGGETQYF. For the CDR3, the DNA is TGTGCCAGCAGGGCCTTAGGGAGGGGTGGGGAGACCCAGTACTTC.

This clone appeared a few times. This chain uses TRBV12-3 or TRBV12-4 with TRBJ2-7; D is uncertain. The CDR3 has 13 amino acids. The V and J ends lost 5 bases and 3 bases respectively, with 11 bases between them. CDR3 DNA sequence: TGTGCCAGCAGTCACGGAGTGAACTACGAGCAGTACTTC. It translates to CASSHGVNYEQYF.

The chain combines TRBV3-1 (or the pseudogene TRBV3-2) with TRBJ2-2, with 11 bases fitting TRBD2. The CDR3 runs to 16 residues. Germline V gene sequence: CDR1 LGHDT, CDR2 YNNKEL (reference sequence). After removal of 4 bases from V and 7 bases from J, the junction contained 8 bases not matched to a gene. CDR3 protein: CASSRYSGRGSGELFF. In nucleotides, the CDR3 is TGTGCCAGCAGCCGTTATAGCGGGAGGGGTAGCGGGGAGCTGTTTTTT.

The chain is built from TRBV7-9 and TRBJ2-7, with a possible D match to TRBD2 (6 bases). Germline V gene sequence: CDR1 SEHNR, CDR2 FQNEAQ (reference sequence). With 0 bases removed from V and 8 bases from J, the gap between germline ends came to 8 bases. This CDR3 contains 12 residues. The CDR3 loop is CASSLATSQQYF. The CDR3, as DNA: TGTGCCAGCAGCTTAGCCACTAGCCAGCAGTACTTC. Supplemented by reference TRBV7-9 and TRBJ2-7, the full variable domain reads DTGVSQNPRHKITKRGQNVTFRCDPISEHNRLYWYRQTLGQGPEFLTYFQNEAQLEKSRLLSDRFSAERPKGSFSTLEIQRTEQGDSAMYLCASSLATSQQYFGPGTRLTVT.

The sample holds a few counts of this clone. The chain is built from TRBV6-6 and TRBJ1-1; D perhaps matches TRBD1 (5 bases). From germline, CDR1 is MNHNY and CDR2 SVGAGI (reference sequence). Between the trimmed V and J ends, which lost 5 bases and 0 bases, there was a span of 10 bases. The CDR3 runs 14 residues. This CDR3 is CASSLGLLNTEAFF. CDR3 DNA sequence: TGTGCCAGCAGTCTGGGACTCTTGAACACTGAAGCTTTCTTT.